Below are 29 T cell receptor beta chains sequenced from a single sample in a study of CD8 T cells in Susac syndrome. The RNA input was roughly 0.45 to 1 ug, and it was reverse transcribed with random hexamers. TCRdb reprocessed the immunoSEQ multiplex PCR reads with MiXCR, giving one entry per CDR3 protein. Here the sample spans under 150,000 distinct CDR3 sequences, 95% being singletons. The material sequenced was CD4+ T cells from PBMCs. The source is a human donor with Susac syndrome.

V gene TRBV5-6 combines with J gene TRBJ2-6; 8 nucleotides align to TRBD1. Trimming cost V 3 bases and J 0 bases; bases outside gene matches: 5. Germline CDR1 reads SGHDT; CDR2 reads YYEEEE. The length of the CDR3 is 17 residues. The CDR3 protein is CASSSRQGSSGANVLTF. CDR3 in DNA: TGTGCCAGCAGCTCCCGACAGGGGAGCTCTGGGGCCAACGTCCTGACTTTC.

The V and J genes are TRBV18 and TRBJ1-1; D is undetermined. V dropped 1 base and J dropped 0 bases, with 9 bases sitting between them. The germline V gene encodes CDR1 KGHSH and CDR2 LQKENI. The CDR3 consists of 15 residues. This CDR3 reads CASSPQRAMNTEAFF. CDR3 nucleotide sequence: TGTGCCAGCTCACCACAGAGAGCCATGAACACTGAAGCTTTCTTT.

This chain connects TRBV29-1 to TRBJ1-2; D ambiguous. Trimming pared 6 bases from V and 4 bases from J, leaving 15 bases between. From germline, CDR1 is SQVTM and CDR2 ANQGSEA. The CDR3 loop spans 13 amino acids. The CDR3 bases are TGCAGCGTCGCAGCCGGGTTGCGCTATGGCTACACCTTC. Translated: CSVAAGLRYGYTF. Based on the CDR3 plus reference TRBV29-1 and TRBJ1-2, the full variable domain is SAVISQKPSRDICQRGTSLTIQCQVDSQVTMMFWYRQQPGQSLTLIATANQGSEATYESGFVIDKFPISRPNLTFSTLTVSNMSPEDSSIYLCSVAAGLRYGYTFGSGTRLTVV.

This clonotype came up once. The CDR3 is CASRSNNSPLHF. The CDR3 DNA is TGTGCCAGCAGATCGAATAATTCACCCCTCCACTTT. The gene calls are TRBV2 and TRBJ1-6; no definite D call. Germline V gives CDR1 SNHLY, CDR2 FYNNEI. CDR3 length equals 12 residues. V gave up 6 bases and J gave up 5 bases, with 5 bases separating them.

This chain links TRBV15 with TRBJ2-1, with D possibly matching TRBD2 (7 bases). V shed 5 bases and J shed 9 bases, with 20 bases lying between them. There are 15 residues in the CDR3. In germline, CDR1 is LNHNV, CDR2 YYDKDF (reference sequence). The CDR3 nucleotides read TGTGCCACCAGCCCTACTAGTGGGGGGGGCGTTGAGCAGTTCTTC. Protein sequence: CATSPTSGGGVEQFF. Full variable domain (remainder filled in from reference TRBV15 and TRBJ2-1): DAMVIQNPRYQVTQFGKPVTLSCSQTLNHNVMYWYQQKSSQAPKLLFHYYDKDFNNEADTPDNFQSRRPNTSFCFLDIRSPGLGDTAMYLCATSPTSGGGVEQFFGPGTRLTVL.

The rearrangement joins TRBV7-9 to TRBJ2-7, with D unclear. Germline V gives CDR1 SEHNR, CDR2 FQNEAQ (reference sequence). V was shortened by 5 bases and J by 7 bases, with 12 bases between the two germline ends. This CDR3 contains 12 residues. The CDR3 loop reads CASSASIGEQYF. CDR3 nucleotides: TGTGCCAGCAGCGCCTCGATCGGGGAGCAGTACTTC. The full variable domain, rest sourced from reference TRBV7-9 and TRBJ2-7, is DTGVSQNPRHKITKRGQNVTFRCDPISEHNRLYWYRQTLGQGPEFLTYFQNEAQLEKSRLLSDRFSAERPKGSFSTLEIQRTEQGDSAMYLCASSASIGEQYFGPGTRLTVT.

J is TRBJ1-5 and V is TRBV5-1; D possibly corresponds to TRBD1 (6 bases). Trimming shortened V by 4 bases and J by 3 bases, and 11 bases separated the two germline ends. Germline CDR1 SGHRS, CDR2 YFSETQ. The CDR3 runs to 14 residues. Here the CDR3 reads CASSEQGDNQPQHF. In nucleotides, the CDR3 is TGCGCCAGCAGCGAACAGGGCGACAATCAGCCCCAGCATTTT.

This clonotype was observed a single time. The V and J genes are TRBV7-2 and TRBJ2-3; D unclear. The germline V and J ends were trimmed by 5 bases and 4 bases, with 7 bases remaining between them. Germline V CDR1 and CDR2: SGHTA, FQGNSA. CDR3 length: 12 amino acids. The CDR3 is CASSRWSDTQYF. CDR3 nucleotides: TGTGCCAGCAGCCGTTGGTCAGATACGCAGTATTTT.

V is TRBV15 and J is TRBJ2-2; tentative D call: TRBD2 (6 bases). The CDR3 sequence is 12 residues long. CDR1 and CDR2 from the germline V gene are LNHNV and YYDKDF (reference sequence). V lost 6 bases to trimming and J lost 5 bases, with 7 bases between them. CDR3: CATRRETGELFF. CDR3 nucleotide sequence: TGTGCCACCAGACGGGAGACCGGGGAGCTGTTTTTT.

The chain couples TRBV12-3 or TRBV12-4 to TRBJ1-1; D is undetermined. The V end lost 5 bases, the J end lost 1 base, and 2 bases lay between the germline ends. The CDR3 has 11 amino acids. For the CDR3, the DNA is TGTGCCAGCAGTGGGAACACTGAAGCTTTCTTT. This encodes CASSGNTEAFF.

The genes are TRBV2 and TRBJ2-3; 8 bases line up with TRBD2. Trimming cost V 10 bases and J 8 bases; bases outside gene matches: 8. The CDR3 contains 12 residues. CDR1 is SNHLY and CDR2 is FYNNEI in the germline V gene. In DNA, the CDR3 is TGTGCCATACTAGCGGTCCGGGGTACGCAGTATTTT. Its protein is CAILAVRGTQYF.

The chain employs TRBV30 and TRBJ2-1; a weak D match, TRBD1 (5 bases). The V and J ends lost 5 bases and 15 bases respectively, with 20 bases between them. Germline CDR1 and CDR2: GTSNPN and SVGIG (reference sequence). This CDR3 spans 12 amino acids. The CDR3 protein is CAWGQGVDHTFF. DNA of the CDR3: TGTGCCTGGGGCCAAGGGGTGGATCACACGTTCTTC.

This chain uses TRBV12-3 or TRBV12-4 with TRBJ1-6, with D tentatively TRBD1 (6 bases). The CDR3 spans 17 residues. With 7 bases removed from V and 7 bases from J, the gap between germline ends came to 23 bases. The CDR3 DNA reads TGTGCCAGCAACCCTCAGCCGCCAGGGGCGGGGAATTCACCCCTCCACTTT. As protein: CASNPQPPGAGNSPLHF.

This sequence joins TRBV20-1 and TRBJ2-5; perhaps TRBD2 as D (7 bases). Trimming shortened V by 2 bases and J by 5 bases, and 15 bases separated the two germline ends. There are 14 residues in the CDR3. Germline assignment: CDR1 DFQATT and CDR2 SNEGSKA (reference sequence). This chain's CDR3 is CSARKGGPRETQYF. As DNA, the CDR3 is TGCAGTGCTAGAAAGGGGGGGCCAAGGGAGACCCAGTACTTC.

The chain carries TRBV20-1 and TRBJ1-2; a weak D match, TRBD1 (5 bases). This CDR3 is 17 amino acids long. The germline gives CDR1 DFQATT, CDR2 SNEGSKA (reference sequence). V was clipped by 1 base and J by 4 bases, with 22 bases between them. The CDR3 nucleotides read TGCAGTGCTAGAGTCGCTGGGGGTGGAGGGGCCGTCTATGGCTACACCTTC. Protein: CSARVAGGGGAVYGYTF.

V is TRBV13 and J is TRBJ1-4; 9 bases agree with TRBD1. The J segment lost 7 bases and the V segment lost 5 bases, leaving 5 bases of the junction unmatched. Germline CDR1 is PRHDT and CDR2 is FYEKMQ (reference sequence). The CDR3 consists of 14 residues. The CDR3 region is CASSRGTGTEKLFF. The DNA of the CDR3 is TGTGCCAGCAGCCGTGGGACAGGGACTGAAAAACTGTTTTTT. Full variable domain (rest looked up from reference TRBV13 and TRBJ1-4): AAGVIQSPRHLIKEKRETATLKCYPIPRHDTVYWYQQGPGQDPQFLISFYEKMQSDKGSIPDRFSAQQFSDYHSELNMSSLELGDSALYFCASSRGTGTEKLFFGSGTQLSVL.

The chain has TRBV5-4 and TRBJ2-3, with D unclear. Germline V gives CDR1 SGHNT, CDR2 YYREEE (reference sequence). This CDR3 region has 12 residues. V lost 4 bases to trimming and J lost 7 bases, with 10 bases between them. The DNA of the CDR3 is TGTGCCAGCAGCCTCATGGGGAATACGCAGTATTTT. Amino acid sequence: CASSLMGNTQYF.

The chain joins TRBV30 to TRBJ1-2, with TRBD1 identical over 7 bases. V shed 5 bases and J 8 bases; nucleotides not matched to a gene: 20. Germline-derived CDR1 and CDR2 are GTSNPN and SVGIG (reference sequence). The CDR3 runs 16 residues. CDR3 in DNA: TGTGCCTGGGCCCTGCCCCCGGACAGGATTCCTGAGGGCTACACCTTC. It yields the protein CAWALPPDRIPEGYTF.

The chain carries TRBV15 and TRBJ2-7, with TRBD2 matching over 7 bases. There are 14 residues in the CDR3. CDR1 is LNHNV and CDR2 is YYDKDF in the germline V gene (reference sequence). V dropped 4 bases and J dropped 2; count of bases not matched to a gene: 5. Here the CDR3 DNA reads TGTGCCACCAGCATGACTAGCTGGACCTACGAGCAGTACTTC. Its translation: CATSMTSWTYEQYF.

This clonotype was recorded only once. The rearrangement links TRBV19 to TRBJ2-7, with TRBD1 as a possible D gene (5 bases). Per the germline V gene, CDR1 is LNHDA and CDR2 is SQIVND (reference sequence). V lost 4 bases to trimming and J lost 3 bases, with 13 bases between them. CDR3 length equals 14 residues. The CDR3 DNA sequence: TGTGCCAGTAGTACGCAGGGAAGGGACTACGAGCAGTACTTC. Translating gives CASSTQGRDYEQYF. The whole variable domain, remainder taken from reference TRBV19 and TRBJ2-7, is DGGITQSPKYLFRKEGQNVTLSCEQNLNHDAMYWYRQDPGQGLRLIYYSQIVNDFQKGDIAEGYSVSREKKESFPLTVTSAQKNPTAFYLCASSTQGRDYEQYFGPGTRLTVT.

The chain employs TRBV4-1 and TRBJ2-5; D gene uncertain. The CDR3 is made up of 11 amino acids. The V end lost 5 bases, the J end lost 5 bases, and 6 bases lay between the germline ends. Germline V gene sequence: CDR1 MGHRA, CDR2 YSYEKL. The CDR3 coding sequence is TGCGCCAGCAGCAATTGGGAGACCCAGTACTTC. It is translated as CASSNWETQYF.

The rearrangement links TRBV30 to TRBJ1-5; 7 nucleotides line up with TRBD1. J lost 5 bases, V lost 2 bases, and 6 bases had no gene match. The CDR3 has 14 amino acids. Germline CDR1 GTSNPN, CDR2 SVGIG (reference sequence). This CDR3 reads CAWSNTGAYQPQHF. CDR3 nucleotide sequence: TGTGCCTGGAGTAATACAGGGGCCTATCAGCCCCAGCATTTT. The entire variable domain, with the rest obtained from reference TRBV30 and TRBJ1-5, is as follows: SQTIHQWPATLVQPVGSPLSLECTVEGTSNPNLYWYRQAAGRGLQLLFYSVGIGQISSEVPQNLSASRPQDRQFILSSKKLLLSDSGFYLCAWSNTGAYQPQHFGDGTRLSIL.

The chain carries TRBV4-1 and TRBJ2-6; weak D call: TRBD2 (6 bases). This CDR3 comprises 19 residues. V lost 0 bases to trimming and J lost 0 bases, with 15 bases between them. Germline V gives CDR1 MGHRA, CDR2 YSYEKL. The CDR3 region has the DNA TGCGCCAGCAGCCAAGATCGGTCCCAGGGAGGCTCTGGGGCCAACGTCCTGACTTTC. The encoded protein is CASSQDRSQGGSGANVLTF.

This chain joins TRBV14 and TRBJ2-1; D not resolved. From germline, CDR1 is SGHDN and CDR2 FVKESK. This CDR3 comprises 16 residues. V was cut by 0 bases and J by 8 bases, with 17 bases left in between. CDR3 sequence: CASSQDISRRGYEQFF. CDR3 nucleotides: TGTGCCAGCAGCCAAGATATCAGTAGGAGAGGCTATGAGCAGTTCTTC.

This chain connects TRBV7-2 to TRBJ2-7; the D is unclear. The CDR3 loop spans 13 amino acids. Trimming left V 0 bases short and J 2 bases short, with 5 bases between. Germline V CDR1 and CDR2: SGHTA, FQGNSA. CDR3 sequence reads: CASSLAVTYEQYF. Written as DNA, the CDR3 is TGTGCCAGCAGCTTAGCAGTCACCTACGAGCAGTACTTC.

This clonotype was recorded a few times. The chain combines TRBV7-2 with TRBJ2-3; TRBD1 matches 8 bases. The CDR3 is made up of 14 amino acids. Germline lookup yields CDR1 SGHTA and CDR2 FQGNSA. Trimming removed 5 bases from V and 4 bases from J; junction bases left unmatched: 5. The CDR3 region has the DNA TGTGCCAGCAGCCAAGTACAGGGGGCAGATACGCAGTATTTT. This codes for CASSQVQGADTQYF.

J is TRBJ2-2 and V is TRBV27; 9 nucleotides line up with TRBD2. The germline CDR1 and CDR2 sequences are MNHEY and SMNVEV (reference sequence). This CDR3 is 17 amino acids long. Germline trimming cut 2 bases from V and 1 base from J; bases unmatched to any gene: 5. CDR3 sequence: CASSLGGTSRNTGELFF. CDR3 DNA: TGTGCCAGCAGTTTAGGTGGGACTAGCAGGAACACCGGGGAGCTGTTTTTT.

This chain joins TRBV20-1 and TRBJ1-1; D call uncertain. The CDR3 is 11 amino acids. V was shortened by 7 bases and J by 0 bases, with 6 bases between the two germline ends. Germline V gene sequence: CDR1 DFQATT, CDR2 SNEGSKA (reference sequence). The DNA for the CDR3 is TGCAGTGGGTCCTTGAACACTGAAGCTTTCTTT. Residues: CSGSLNTEAFF.

This chain uses TRBV30 with TRBJ1-5; 7 nucleotides line up with TRBD1. This CDR3 has 14 residues. Germline V gene sequence: CDR1 GTSNPN, CDR2 SVGIG (reference sequence). Trimming cost V 2 bases and J 7 bases; bases outside gene matches: 8. The CDR3 sequence: CAWSTGTVEQPQHF. The CDR3 DNA reads TGTGCCTGGAGTACCGGGACAGTGGAACAGCCCCAGCATTTT.